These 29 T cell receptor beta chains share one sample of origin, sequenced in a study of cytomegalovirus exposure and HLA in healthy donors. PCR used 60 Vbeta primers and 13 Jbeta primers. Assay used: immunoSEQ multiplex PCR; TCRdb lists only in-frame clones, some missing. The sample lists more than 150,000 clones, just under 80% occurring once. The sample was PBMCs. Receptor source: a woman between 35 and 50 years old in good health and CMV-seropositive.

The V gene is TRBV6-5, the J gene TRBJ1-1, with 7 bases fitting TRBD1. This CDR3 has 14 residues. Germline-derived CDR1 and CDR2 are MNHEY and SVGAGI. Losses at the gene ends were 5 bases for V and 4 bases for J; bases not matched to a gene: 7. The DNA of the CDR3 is TGTGCCAGCAGTGCAGACAGGGCTGGCACTGAAGCTTTCTTT. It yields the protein CASSADRAGTEAFF.

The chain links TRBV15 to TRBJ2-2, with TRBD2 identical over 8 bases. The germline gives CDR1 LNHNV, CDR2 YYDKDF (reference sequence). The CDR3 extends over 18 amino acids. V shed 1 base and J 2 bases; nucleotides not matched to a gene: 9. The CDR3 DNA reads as TGTGCCACCAGCAGAGTAAGGCTAGCGGGTCTTAACACCGGGGAGCTGTTTTTT. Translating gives CATSRVRLAGLNTGELFF.

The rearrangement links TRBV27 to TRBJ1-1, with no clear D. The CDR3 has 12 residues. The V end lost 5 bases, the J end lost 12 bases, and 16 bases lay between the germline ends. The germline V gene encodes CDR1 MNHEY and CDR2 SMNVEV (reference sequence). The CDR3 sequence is CASSASRWAPFF. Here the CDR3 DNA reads TGTGCCAGCAGTGCTTCCCGTTGGGCTCCTTTCTTT.

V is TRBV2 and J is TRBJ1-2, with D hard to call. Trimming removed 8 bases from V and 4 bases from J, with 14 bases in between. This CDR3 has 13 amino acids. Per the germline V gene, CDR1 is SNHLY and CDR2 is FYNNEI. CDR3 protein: CASGRQNSYGYTF. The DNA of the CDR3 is TGTGCCAGCGGCAGACAAAACTCCTATGGCTACACCTTC.

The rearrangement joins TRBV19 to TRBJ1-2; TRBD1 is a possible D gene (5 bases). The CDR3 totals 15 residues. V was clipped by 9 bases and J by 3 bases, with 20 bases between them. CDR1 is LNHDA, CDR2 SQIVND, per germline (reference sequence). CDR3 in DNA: TGTGCCAGCACAGACATACAGGCTCCCTACTATGGCTACACCTTC. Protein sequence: CASTDIQAPYYGYTF.

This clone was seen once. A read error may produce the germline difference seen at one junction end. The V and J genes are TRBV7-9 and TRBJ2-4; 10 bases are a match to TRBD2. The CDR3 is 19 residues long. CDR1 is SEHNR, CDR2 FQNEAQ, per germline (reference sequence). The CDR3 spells CSSSFPLAGAPTAKNIQYF. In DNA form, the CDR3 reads TGTTCCAGCAGCTTTCCCCTAGCGGGGGCCCCGACGGCCAAAAACATTCAGTACTTC.

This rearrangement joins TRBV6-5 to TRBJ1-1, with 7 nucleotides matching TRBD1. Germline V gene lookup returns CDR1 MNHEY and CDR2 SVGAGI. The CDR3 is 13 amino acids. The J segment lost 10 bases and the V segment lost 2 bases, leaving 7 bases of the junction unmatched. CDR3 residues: CASSYRTGWGAFF. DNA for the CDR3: TGTGCCAGCAGTTACAGGACAGGCTGGGGAGCTTTCTTT.

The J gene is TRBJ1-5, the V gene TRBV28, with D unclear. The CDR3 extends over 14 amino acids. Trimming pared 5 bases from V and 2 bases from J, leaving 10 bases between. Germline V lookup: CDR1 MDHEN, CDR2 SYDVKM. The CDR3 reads CASSTQAGNQPQHF. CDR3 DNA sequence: TGTGCCAGCAGTACGCAGGCCGGCAATCAGCCCCAGCATTTT.

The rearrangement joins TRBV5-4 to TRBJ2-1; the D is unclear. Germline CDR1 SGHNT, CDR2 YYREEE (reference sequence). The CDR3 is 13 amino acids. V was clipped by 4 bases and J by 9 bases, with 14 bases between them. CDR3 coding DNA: TGTGCCAGCAGCGCCCGACGTAGCTCTGAGCAGTTCTTC. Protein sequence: CASSARRSSEQFF.

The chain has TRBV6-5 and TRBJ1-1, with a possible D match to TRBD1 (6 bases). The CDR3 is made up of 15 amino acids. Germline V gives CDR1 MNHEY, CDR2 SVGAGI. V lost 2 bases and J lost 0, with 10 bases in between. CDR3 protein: CASSYQGMLNTEAFF. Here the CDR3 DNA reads TGTGCCAGCAGTTACCAGGGGATGTTGAACACTGAAGCTTTCTTT.

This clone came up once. The CDR3 DNA reads as TGTGCCAGCGCCCTCACCCTTGGACAGTCACTGTTTTTT. Encoded protein: CASALTLGQSLFF. The chain links TRBV6-5 to TRBJ1-4; the D gene is possibly TRBD1 (6 bases). CDR3 length: 13 amino acids. Trimming shortened V by 8 bases and J by 13 bases, and 20 bases separated the two germline ends. Germline CDR1 is MNHEY and CDR2 is SVGAGI.

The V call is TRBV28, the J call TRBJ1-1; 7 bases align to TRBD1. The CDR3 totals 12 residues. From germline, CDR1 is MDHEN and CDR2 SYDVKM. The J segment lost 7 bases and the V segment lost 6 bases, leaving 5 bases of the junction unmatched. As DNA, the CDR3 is TGTGCCAGCAGCCTAAGGGACAGTGAAGCTTTCTTT. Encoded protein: CASSLRDSEAFF.

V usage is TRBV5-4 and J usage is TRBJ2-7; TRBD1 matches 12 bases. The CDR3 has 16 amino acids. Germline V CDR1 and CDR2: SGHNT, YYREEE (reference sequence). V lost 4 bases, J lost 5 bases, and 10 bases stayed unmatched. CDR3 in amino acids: CASSTPSGQGADEQYF. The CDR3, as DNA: TGTGCCAGCAGCACCCCGTCGGGACAGGGGGCGGACGAGCAGTACTTC.

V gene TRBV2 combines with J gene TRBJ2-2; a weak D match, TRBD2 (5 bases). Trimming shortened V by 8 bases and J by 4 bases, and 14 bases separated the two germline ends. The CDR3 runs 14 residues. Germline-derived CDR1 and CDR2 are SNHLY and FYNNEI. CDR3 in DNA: TGTGCCAGCGGACTCAAAGCGAGCACCGGGGAGCTGTTTTTT. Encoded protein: CASGLKASTGELFF.

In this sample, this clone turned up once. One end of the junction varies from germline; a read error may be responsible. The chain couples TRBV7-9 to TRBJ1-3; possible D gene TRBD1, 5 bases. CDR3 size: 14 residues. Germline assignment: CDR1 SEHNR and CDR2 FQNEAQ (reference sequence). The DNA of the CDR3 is TGTTCCAGCAGCCCGACAGTTTCTGGAAACACCATATATTTT. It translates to CSSSPTVSGNTIYF.

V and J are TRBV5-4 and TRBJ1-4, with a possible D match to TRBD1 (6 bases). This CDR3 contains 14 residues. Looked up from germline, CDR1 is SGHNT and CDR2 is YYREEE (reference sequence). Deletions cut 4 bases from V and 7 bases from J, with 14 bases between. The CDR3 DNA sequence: TGTGCCAGCAGCGCCCGGGACATGAGTGAAAAACTGTTTTTT. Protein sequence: CASSARDMSEKLFF.

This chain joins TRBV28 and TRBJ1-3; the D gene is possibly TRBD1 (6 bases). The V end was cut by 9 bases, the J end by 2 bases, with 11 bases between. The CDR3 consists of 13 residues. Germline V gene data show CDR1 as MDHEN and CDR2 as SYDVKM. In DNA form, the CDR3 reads TGTGCCAGTCGAACAGGGACTGGAAACACCATATATTTT. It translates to CASRTGTGNTIYF.

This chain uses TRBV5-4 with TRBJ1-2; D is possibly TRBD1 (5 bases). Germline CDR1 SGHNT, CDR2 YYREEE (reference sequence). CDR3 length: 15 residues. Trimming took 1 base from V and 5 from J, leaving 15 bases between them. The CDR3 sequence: CASSLTGGLLYGYTF. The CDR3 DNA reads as TGTGCCAGCAGCTTGACAGGTGGGCTACTTTATGGCTACACCTTC. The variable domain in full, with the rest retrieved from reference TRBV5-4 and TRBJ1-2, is ETGVTQSPTHLIKTRGQQVTLRCSSQSGHNTVSWYQQALGQGPQFIFQYYREEENGRGNFPPRFSGLQFPNYSSELNVNALELDDSALYLCASSLTGGLLYGYTFGSGTRLTVV.

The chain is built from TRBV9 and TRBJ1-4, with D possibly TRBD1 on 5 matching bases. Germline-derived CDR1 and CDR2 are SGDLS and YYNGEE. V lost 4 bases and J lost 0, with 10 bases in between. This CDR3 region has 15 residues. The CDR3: CASSLGTTTNEKLFF. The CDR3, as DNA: TGTGCCAGCAGCTTAGGGACTACAACTAATGAAAAACTGTTTTTT.

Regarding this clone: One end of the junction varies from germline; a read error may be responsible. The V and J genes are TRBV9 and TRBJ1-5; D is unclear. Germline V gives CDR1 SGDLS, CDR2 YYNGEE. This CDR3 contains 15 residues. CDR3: CASSVVEGAQSAPAF. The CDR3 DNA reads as TGTGCCAGCAGCGTAGTGGAGGGTGCGCAATCAGCCCCAGCATTT.

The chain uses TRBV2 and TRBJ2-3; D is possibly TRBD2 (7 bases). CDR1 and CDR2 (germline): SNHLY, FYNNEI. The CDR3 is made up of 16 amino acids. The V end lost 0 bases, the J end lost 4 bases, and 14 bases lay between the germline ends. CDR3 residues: CASSEALGGGPDTQYF. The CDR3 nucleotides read TGTGCCAGCAGTGAAGCGCTTGGGGGGGGCCCAGATACGCAGTATTTT.

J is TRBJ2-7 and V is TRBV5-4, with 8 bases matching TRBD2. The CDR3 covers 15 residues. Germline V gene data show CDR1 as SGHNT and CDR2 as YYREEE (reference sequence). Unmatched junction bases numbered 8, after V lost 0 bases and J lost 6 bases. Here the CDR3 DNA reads TGTGCCAGCAGCTTGGTGGGCCCGAGCGGGGGCGAGCAGTACTTC. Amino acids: CASSLVGPSGGEQYF.

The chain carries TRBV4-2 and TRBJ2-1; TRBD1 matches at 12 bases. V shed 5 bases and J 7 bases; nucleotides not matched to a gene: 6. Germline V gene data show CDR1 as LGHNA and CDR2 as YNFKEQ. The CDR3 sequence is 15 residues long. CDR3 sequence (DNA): TGTGCCAGCAGCGGCCGGGACAGGGGGCTTAATGAGCAGTTCTTC. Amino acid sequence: CASSGRDRGLNEQFF.

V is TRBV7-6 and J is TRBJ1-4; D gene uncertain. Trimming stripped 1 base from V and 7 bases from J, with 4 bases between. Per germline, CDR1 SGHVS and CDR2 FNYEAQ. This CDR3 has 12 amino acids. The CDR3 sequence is CASSLVGEKLFF. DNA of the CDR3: TGTGCCAGCAGCTTAGTCGGTGAAAAACTGTTTTTT.

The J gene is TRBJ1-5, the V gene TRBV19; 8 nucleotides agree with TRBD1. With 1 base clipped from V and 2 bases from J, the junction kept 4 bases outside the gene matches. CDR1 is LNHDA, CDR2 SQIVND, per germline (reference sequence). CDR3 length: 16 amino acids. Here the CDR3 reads CASSIVLGQGNQPQHF. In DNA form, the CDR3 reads TGTGCCAGTAGTATAGTTTTGGGACAGGGCAATCAGCCCCAGCATTTT.

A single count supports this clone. The CDR3 is CASSQDQVSGPLHF. The CDR3 DNA reads as TGTGCCAGCAGTCAAGATCAGGTCTCGGGGCCCCTCCACTTT. V is TRBV6-5 and J is TRBJ1-6; D unclear. Trimming pared 5 bases from V and 13 bases from J, leaving 18 bases between. The CDR3 spans 14 residues. Germline CDR1 and CDR2: MNHEY and SVGAGI.

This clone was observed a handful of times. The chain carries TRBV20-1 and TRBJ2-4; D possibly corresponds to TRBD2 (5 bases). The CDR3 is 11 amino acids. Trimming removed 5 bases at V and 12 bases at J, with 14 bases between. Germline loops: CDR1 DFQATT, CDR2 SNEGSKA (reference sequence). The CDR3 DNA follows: TGCAGTGCTCCGCGCGGAGGCAGTCAGTACTTC. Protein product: CSAPRGGSQYF.

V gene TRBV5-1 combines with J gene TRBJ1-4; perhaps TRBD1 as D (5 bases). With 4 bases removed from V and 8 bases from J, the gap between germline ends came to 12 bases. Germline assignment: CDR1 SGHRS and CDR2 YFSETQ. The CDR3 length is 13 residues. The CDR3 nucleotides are TGCGCCAGCAGCAGACGGAGGGACGAAAAACTGTTTTTT. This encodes CASSRRRDEKLFF. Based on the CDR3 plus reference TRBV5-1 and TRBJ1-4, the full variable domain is KAGVTQTPRYLIKTRGQQVTLSCSPISGHRSVSWYQQTPGQGLQFLFEYFSETQRNKGNFPGRFSGRQFSNSRSEMNVSTLELGDSALYLCASSRRRDEKLFFGSGTQLSVL.

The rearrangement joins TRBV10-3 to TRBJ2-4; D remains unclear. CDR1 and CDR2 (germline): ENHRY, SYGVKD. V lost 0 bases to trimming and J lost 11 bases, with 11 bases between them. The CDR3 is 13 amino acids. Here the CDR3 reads CAISESSAGVQYF. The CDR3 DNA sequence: TGTGCCATCAGTGAGTCATCGGCCGGAGTTCAGTACTTC.